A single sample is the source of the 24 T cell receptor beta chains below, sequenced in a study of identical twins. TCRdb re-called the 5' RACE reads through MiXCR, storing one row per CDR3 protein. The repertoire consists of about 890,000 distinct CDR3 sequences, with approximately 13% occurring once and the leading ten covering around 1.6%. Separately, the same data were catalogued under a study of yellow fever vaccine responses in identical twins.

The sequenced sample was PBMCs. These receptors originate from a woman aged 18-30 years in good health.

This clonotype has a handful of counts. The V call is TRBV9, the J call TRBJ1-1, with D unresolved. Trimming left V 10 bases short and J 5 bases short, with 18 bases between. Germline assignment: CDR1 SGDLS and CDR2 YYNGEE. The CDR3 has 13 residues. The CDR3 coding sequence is TGTGCCTCTTGTCTGACCCCCGAAACTGAAGCTTTCTTT. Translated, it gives CASCLTPETEAFF.

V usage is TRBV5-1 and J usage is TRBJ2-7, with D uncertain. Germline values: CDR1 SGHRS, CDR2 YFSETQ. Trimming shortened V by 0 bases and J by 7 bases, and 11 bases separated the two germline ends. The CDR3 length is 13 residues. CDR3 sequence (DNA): TGCGCCAGCAGCTTGGGAACATCAAGGGAGCAGTACTTC. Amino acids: CASSLGTSREQYF.

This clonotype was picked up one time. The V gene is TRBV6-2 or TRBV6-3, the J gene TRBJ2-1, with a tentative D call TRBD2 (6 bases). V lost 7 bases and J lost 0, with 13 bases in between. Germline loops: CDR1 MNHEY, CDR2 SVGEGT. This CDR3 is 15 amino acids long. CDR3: CASNLAESSYNEQFF. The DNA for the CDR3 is TGTGCCAGCAATTTAGCGGAAAGCTCCTACAATGAGCAGTTCTTC.

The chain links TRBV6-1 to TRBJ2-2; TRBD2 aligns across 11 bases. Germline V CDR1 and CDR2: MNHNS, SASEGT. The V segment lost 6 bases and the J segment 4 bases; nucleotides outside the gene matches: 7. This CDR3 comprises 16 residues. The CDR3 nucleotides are TGTGCCAGCAGACCTGGACTAGCGGGCTTCACCGGGGAGCTGTTTTTT. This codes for CASRPGLAGFTGELFF.

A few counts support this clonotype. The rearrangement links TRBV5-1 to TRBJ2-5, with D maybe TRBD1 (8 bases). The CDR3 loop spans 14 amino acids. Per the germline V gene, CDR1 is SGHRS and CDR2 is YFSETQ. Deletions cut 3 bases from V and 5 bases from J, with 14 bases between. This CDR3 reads CASSSQGGVETQYF. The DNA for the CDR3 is TGCGCCAGCAGCTCACAGGGGGGGGTTGAGACCCAGTACTTC.

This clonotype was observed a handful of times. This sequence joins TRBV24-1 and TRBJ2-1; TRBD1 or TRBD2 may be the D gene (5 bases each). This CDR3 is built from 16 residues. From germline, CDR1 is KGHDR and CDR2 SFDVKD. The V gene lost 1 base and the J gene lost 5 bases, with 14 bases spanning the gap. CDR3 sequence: CATSDLATRGNNEQFF. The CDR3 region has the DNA TGTGCCACCAGTGATTTAGCGACGAGGGGAAACAATGAGCAGTTCTTC.

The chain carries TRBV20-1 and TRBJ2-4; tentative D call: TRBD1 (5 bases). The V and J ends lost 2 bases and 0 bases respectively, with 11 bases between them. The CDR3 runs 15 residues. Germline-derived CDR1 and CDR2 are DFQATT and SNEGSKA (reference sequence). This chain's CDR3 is CSARRDSLAKNIQYF. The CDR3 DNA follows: TGCAGTGCTAGAAGAGACAGTTTAGCCAAAAACATTCAGTACTTC.

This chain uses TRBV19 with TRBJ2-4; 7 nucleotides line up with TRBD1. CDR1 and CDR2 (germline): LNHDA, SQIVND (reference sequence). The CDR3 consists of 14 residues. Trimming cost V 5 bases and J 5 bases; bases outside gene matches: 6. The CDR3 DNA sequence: TGTGCCAGTAGTCACACCGGGACAGAAAACATTCAGTACTTC. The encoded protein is CASSHTGTENIQYF.

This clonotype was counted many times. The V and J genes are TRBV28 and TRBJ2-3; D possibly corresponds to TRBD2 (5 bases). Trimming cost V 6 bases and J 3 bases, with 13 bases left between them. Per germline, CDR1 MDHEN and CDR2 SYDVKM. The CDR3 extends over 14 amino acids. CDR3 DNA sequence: TGTGCCAGCAGCCCTGACTCGGGAACAGATACGCAGTATTTT. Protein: CASSPDSGTDTQYF.

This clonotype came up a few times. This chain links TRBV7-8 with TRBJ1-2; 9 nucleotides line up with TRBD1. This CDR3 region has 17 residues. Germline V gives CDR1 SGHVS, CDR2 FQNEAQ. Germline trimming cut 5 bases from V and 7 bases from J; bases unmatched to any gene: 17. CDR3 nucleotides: TGTGCCAGCAGCCGAGCCCCCCCGGGACAGGGTCTTTTTGGCTACACCTTC. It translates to CASSRAPPGQGLFGYTF.

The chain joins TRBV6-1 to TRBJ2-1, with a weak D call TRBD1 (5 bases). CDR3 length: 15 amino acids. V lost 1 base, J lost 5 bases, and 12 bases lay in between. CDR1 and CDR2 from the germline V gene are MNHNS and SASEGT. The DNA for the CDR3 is TGTGCCAGCAGTGAAGGGGGCACCGGTAACAATGAGCAGTTCTTC. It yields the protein CASSEGGTGNNEQFF.

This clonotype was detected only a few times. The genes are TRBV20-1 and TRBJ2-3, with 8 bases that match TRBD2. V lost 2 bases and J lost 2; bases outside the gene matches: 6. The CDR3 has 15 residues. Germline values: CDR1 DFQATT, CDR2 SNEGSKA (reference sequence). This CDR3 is CSARRPAGATDTQYF. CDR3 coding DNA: TGCAGTGCTAGACGGCCAGCGGGGGCCACAGATACGCAGTATTTT.

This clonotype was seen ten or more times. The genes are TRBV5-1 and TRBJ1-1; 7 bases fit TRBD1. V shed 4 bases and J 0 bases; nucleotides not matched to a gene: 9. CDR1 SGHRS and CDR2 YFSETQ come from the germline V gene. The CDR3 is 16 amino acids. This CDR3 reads CASSLGQDTMNTEAFF. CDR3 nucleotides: TGCGCCAGCAGCCTCGGACAGGACACAATGAACACTGAAGCTTTCTTT.

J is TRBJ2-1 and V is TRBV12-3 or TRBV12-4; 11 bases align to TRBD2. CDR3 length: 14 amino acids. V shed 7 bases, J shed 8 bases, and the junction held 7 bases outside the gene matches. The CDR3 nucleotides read TGTGCCAGCAAAACTAGCGGGGGTTTGTATGAGCAGTTCTTC. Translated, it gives CASKTSGGLYEQFF.

CDR3 amino acids: CSVLRGHSTDTQYF. The CDR3 DNA reads TGCAGCGTTTTGCGGGGTCATAGCACAGATACGCAGTATTTT. The chain couples TRBV29-1 to TRBJ2-3, with D tentatively TRBD2 (6 bases). Looked up from germline, CDR1 is SQVTM and CDR2 is ANQGSEA. The V gene lost 5 bases and the J gene lost 0 bases, with 12 bases spanning the gap. This CDR3 comprises 14 residues.

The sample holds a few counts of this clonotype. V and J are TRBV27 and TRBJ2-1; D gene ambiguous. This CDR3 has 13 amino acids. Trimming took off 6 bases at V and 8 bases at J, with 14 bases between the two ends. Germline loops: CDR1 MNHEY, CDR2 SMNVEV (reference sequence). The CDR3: CASRPFNYYEQFF. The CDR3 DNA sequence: TGTGCCAGCAGACCCTTCAATTACTATGAGCAGTTCTTC.

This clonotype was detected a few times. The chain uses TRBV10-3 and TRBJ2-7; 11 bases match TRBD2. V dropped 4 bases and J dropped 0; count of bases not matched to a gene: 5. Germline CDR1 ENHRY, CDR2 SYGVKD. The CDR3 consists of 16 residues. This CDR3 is CAISGGLADASYEQYF. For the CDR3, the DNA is TGTGCCATCAGTGGGGGACTAGCGGACGCCTCCTACGAGCAGTACTTC.

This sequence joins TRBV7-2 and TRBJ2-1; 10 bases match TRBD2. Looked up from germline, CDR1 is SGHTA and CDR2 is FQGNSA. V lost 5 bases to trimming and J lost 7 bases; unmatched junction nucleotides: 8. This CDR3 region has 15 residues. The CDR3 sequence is CASSTTSGVGNEQFF. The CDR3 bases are TGTGCCAGCAGCACCACTAGCGGGGTCGGTAATGAGCAGTTCTTC.

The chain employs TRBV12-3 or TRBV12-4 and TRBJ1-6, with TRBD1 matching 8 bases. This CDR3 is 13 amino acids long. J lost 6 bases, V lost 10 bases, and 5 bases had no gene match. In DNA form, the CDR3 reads TGTGCCACCAACAGGGGGTTTAATTCACCCCTCCACTTT. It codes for CATNRGFNSPLHF.

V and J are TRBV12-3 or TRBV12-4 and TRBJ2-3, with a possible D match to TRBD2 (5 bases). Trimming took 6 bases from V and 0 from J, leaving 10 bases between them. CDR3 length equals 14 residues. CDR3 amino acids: CASRSGSSTDTQYF. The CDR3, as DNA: TGTGCCAGCAGGAGCGGCAGTAGCACAGATACGCAGTATTTT.

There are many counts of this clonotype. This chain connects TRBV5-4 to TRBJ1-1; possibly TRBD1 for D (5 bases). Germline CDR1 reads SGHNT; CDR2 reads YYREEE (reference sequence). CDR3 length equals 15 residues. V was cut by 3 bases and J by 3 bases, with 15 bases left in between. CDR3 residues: CASSSSPTGDTEAFF. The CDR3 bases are TGTGCCAGCAGCTCCAGCCCTACAGGAGACACTGAAGCTTTCTTT.

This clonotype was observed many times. CDR3 protein: CASSLQGQQKTGELFF. The CDR3 DNA is TGCGCCAGCAGCTTGCAGGGACAGCAGAAAACCGGGGAGCTGTTTTTT. The V call is TRBV5-1, the J call TRBJ2-2; 7 positions agree with TRBD1. Trimming took 1 base from V and 5 from J; bases not matched to a gene: 8. This CDR3 spans 16 amino acids. Looked up from germline, CDR1 is SGHRS and CDR2 is YFSETQ.

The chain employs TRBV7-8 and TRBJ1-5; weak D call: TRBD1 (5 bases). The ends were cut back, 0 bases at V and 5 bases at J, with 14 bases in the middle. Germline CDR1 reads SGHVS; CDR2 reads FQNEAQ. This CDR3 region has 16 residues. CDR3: CASSLASWGMDQPQHF. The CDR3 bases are TGTGCCAGCAGCTTAGCGTCTTGGGGGATGGATCAGCCCCAGCATTTT.

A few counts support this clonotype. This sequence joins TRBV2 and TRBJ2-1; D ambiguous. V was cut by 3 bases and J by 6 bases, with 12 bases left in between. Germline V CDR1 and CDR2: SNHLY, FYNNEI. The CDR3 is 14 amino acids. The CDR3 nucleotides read TGTGCCAGCAGTGACGAGGTGGATGGCAATGAGCAGTTCTTC. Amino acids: CASSDEVDGNEQFF. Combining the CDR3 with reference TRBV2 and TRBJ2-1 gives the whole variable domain EPEVTQTPSHQVTQMGQEVILRCVPISNHLYFYWYRQILGQKVEFLVSFYNNEISEKSEIFDDQFSVERPDGSNFTLKIRSTKLEDSAMYFCASSDEVDGNEQFFGPGTRLTVL.